The present T cell receptor beta chain was sequenced within a study of T-cell memory formation after mild COVID-19. One entry per CDR3 protein, called by TCRdb with MiXCR from the 5' RACE reads. The sample shows hundreds of thousands of distinct CDR3 sequences, over 7% of them seen only once. Study outcomes and limitations: Prior to infection, memory already included some responding clones, suggesting cross-reactive memory joined. A balance of CD4 and CD8 characterized clones contracting day 15 to 85, whereas later expanders leaned CD4+.

This clonotype was counted a few times. As yet, its antigen is unknown. With V trimmed by 3 bases and J by 10 bases, 6 bases remained unmatched. The CDR3 consists of 14 residues. Germline lookup yields CDR1 KGHSH and CDR2 LQKENI. The chain joins TRBV18 to TRBJ1-6; TRBD1 agrees at 7 bases. Sequenced sample: PBMCs or a T cell subset sorted from them (not recorded which). The clonotype originates from a man aged 18 to 30 who had mild COVID-19 (a few samples of this study predate the infection). Cell type and time point are not known. This CDR3 is CASSPTGTKSPLHF. CDR3 bases: TGTGCCAGCTCACCGACAGGGACTAAGTCACCCCTCCACTTT.